These 27 T cell receptor beta chains originate from one sample sequenced in a study of blood T cell repertoires in COVID-19. Generated by immunoSEQ multiplex PCR, the TCRdb table keeps only in-frame clones and is missing some. The repertoire holds about 86,000 clones, with over 80% as singletons. Sample: peripheral blood. Every receptor here comes from a woman aged 80 or over with active or convalescent COVID-19.

The chain recombines TRBV18 with TRBJ2-7, with 9 bases matching TRBD1. This CDR3 has 14 residues. V shed 3 bases, J shed 5 bases, and the junction held 5 bases outside the gene matches. Germline V lookup: CDR1 KGHSH, CDR2 LQKENI. The CDR3 sequence: CASSPGQGRHEQYF. In nucleotides, the CDR3 is TGTGCCAGCTCACCGGGACAGGGTAGGCACGAGCAGTACTTC.

The genes are TRBV19 and TRBJ1-2; TRBD1 is a possible D gene (5 bases). The CDR3 has 14 amino acids. In germline, CDR1 is LNHDA, CDR2 SQIVND (reference sequence). The germline V and J ends were trimmed by 4 bases and 4 bases, with 13 bases remaining between them. This CDR3 is CASSTTGLLYGYTF. CDR3 coding DNA: TGTGCCAGTAGTACGACGGGACTGCTCTATGGCTACACCTTC.

This clone occurred a few times. The chain joins TRBV12-3 or TRBV12-4 to TRBJ1-4; TRBD1 might be the D (5 bases). The CDR3 is 13 residues long. V was cut by 5 bases and J by 8 bases, with 12 bases left in between. CDR3 loop: CASSQTASEKLFF. CDR3 nucleotide sequence: TGTGCCAGCAGTCAGACAGCTTCAGAAAAACTGTTTTTT.

The V call is TRBV7-9, the J call TRBJ2-1; D is unresolved. This CDR3 contains 14 residues. With 1 base removed from V and 6 bases from J, the gap between germline ends came to 10 bases. Germline lookup yields CDR1 SEHNR and CDR2 FQNEAQ (reference sequence). This chain's CDR3 is CASSLDASRNEQFF. The CDR3 coding sequence is TGTGCCAGCAGCTTAGACGCAAGCCGCAATGAGCAGTTCTTC. The whole variable domain, filled in from reference TRBV7-9 and TRBJ2-1, reads DTGVSQNPRHKITKRGQNVTFRCDPISEHNRLYWYRQTLGQGPEFLTYFQNEAQLEKSRLLSDRFSAERPKGSFSTLEIQRTEQGDSAMYLCASSLDASRNEQFFGPGTRLTVL.

The chain links TRBV7-2 to TRBJ1-2; TRBD1 matches 9 bases. Germline lookup yields CDR1 SGHTA and CDR2 FQGNSA. With V trimmed by 5 bases and J by 5 bases, 6 bases remained unmatched. The CDR3 is 14 residues long. The CDR3 is CASSASGQGYGYTF. CDR3 nucleotide sequence: TGTGCCAGCAGCGCAAGTGGACAGGGGTATGGCTACACCTTC.

J is TRBJ2-3 and V is TRBV5-5, with a possible D match to TRBD2 (5 bases). CDR1 and CDR2 (germline): SGHKS, YYEKEE (reference sequence). The V gene lost 4 bases and the J gene lost 1 base, with 16 bases spanning the gap. The CDR3 length is 16 residues. In nucleotides, the CDR3 is TGTGCCAGCAGCCGGGGTGATGTGGGCGGCACAGATACGCAGTATTTT. Translation: CASSRGDVGGTDTQYF. Looking up the rest from reference TRBV5-5 and TRBJ2-3 gives the full variable domain: DAGVTQSPTHLIKTRGQQVTLRCSPISGHKSVSWYQQVLGQGPQFIFQYYEKEERGRGNFPDRFSARQFPNYSSELNVNALLLGDSALYLCASSRGDVGGTDTQYFGPGTRLTVL.

The chain carries TRBV5-6 and TRBJ1-1; D is unresolved. The CDR3 extends over 17 amino acids. V lost 2 bases, J lost 0 bases, and 17 bases lay in between. In germline, CDR1 is SGHDT, CDR2 YYEEEE. Here the CDR3 reads CASSFTGLAGMNTEAFF. CDR3 bases: TGTGCCAGCAGCTTCACGGGCCTCGCGGGTATGAACACTGAAGCTTTCTTT.

The V gene is TRBV29-1, the J gene TRBJ1-1; 7 bases are a match to TRBD1. Trimming cost V 6 bases and J 8 bases; bases outside gene matches: 9. The germline CDR1 and CDR2 sequences are SQVTM and ANQGSEA. The length of the CDR3 is 12 residues. The chain's CDR3 is CSVADRLTEAFF. CDR3 bases: TGCAGCGTCGCGGACAGGCTCACGGAAGCTTTCTTT.

The V gene is TRBV18, the J gene TRBJ2-2; the D is unclear. The CDR3 consists of 15 residues. V was cut by 1 base and J by 1 base, with 7 bases left in between. Germline assignment: CDR1 KGHSH and CDR2 LQKENI. CDR3 nucleotides: TGTGCCAGCTCACCACTAAGCCAGAACACCGGGGAGCTGTTTTTT. This encodes CASSPLSQNTGELFF.

The J gene is TRBJ1-5, the V gene TRBV2; D not certain. The V end lost 6 bases, the J end lost 9 bases, and 9 bases lay between the germline ends. CDR1 SNHLY and CDR2 FYNNEI come from the germline V gene. This CDR3 has 11 amino acids. The CDR3 region is CASSGLGPQHF. The CDR3 region has the DNA TGTGCCAGCAGCGGCCTAGGGCCCCAGCATTTT.

The chain carries TRBV19 and TRBJ1-1, with a possible D match to TRBD1 (6 bases). There are 15 residues in the CDR3. V lost 5 bases and J 4 bases, leaving 17 bases between the germline ends. Per the germline V gene, CDR1 is LNHDA and CDR2 is SQIVND (reference sequence). CDR3 amino acids: CASSAPQGGSTEAFF. CDR3 nucleotides: TGTGCCAGTAGTGCCCCACAGGGAGGGAGCACTGAAGCTTTCTTT.

In DNA, the CDR3 is TGTGCCAGCAACCCCACCGGTTTGGAGACCCAGTACTTC. Amino acid sequence: CASNPTGLETQYF. The rearrangement uses TRBV11-2 and TRBJ2-5; D is undetermined. Deletions cut 7 bases from V and 5 bases from J, with 14 bases between. CDR1 SGHAT and CDR2 FQNNGV come from the germline V gene. The CDR3 has 13 residues.

The CDR3 sequence is CASSSAGGRDTGELFF. The CDR3, as DNA: TGTGCCAGCAGTTCCGCGGGGGGCCGTGACACCGGGGAGCTGTTTTTT. The rearrangement joins TRBV6-5 to TRBJ2-2, with TRBD2 matching 8 bases. With 4 bases clipped from V and 3 bases from J, the junction kept 7 bases outside the gene matches. The CDR3 sequence is 16 residues long. Per germline, CDR1 MNHEY and CDR2 SVGAGI.

The chain combines TRBV6-5 with TRBJ2-7; the D gene is possibly TRBD1 (6 bases). Trimming took 2 bases from V and 2 from J, leaving 13 bases between them. This CDR3 region has 15 residues. Germline V gene sequence: CDR1 MNHEY, CDR2 SVGAGI. CDR3 region: CASSYHRQETYEQYF. In nucleotides, the CDR3 is TGTGCCAGCAGTTACCATAGACAGGAAACCTACGAGCAGTACTTC.

Of note for this clone: The identical CDR3 is also encoded by other nucleotide sequences in the sample. The chain uses TRBV30 and TRBJ2-7, with TRBD2 identical over 9 bases. After removal of 4 bases from V and 2 bases from J, the junction contained 0 bases not matched to a gene. CDR3 length: 12 residues. Germline CDR1 reads GTSNPN; CDR2 reads SVGIG (reference sequence). In DNA, the CDR3 is TGTGCCTGGACTAGCGGGACCTACGAGCAGTACTTC. Translating it yields CAWTSGTYEQYF. Combining the CDR3 with reference TRBV30 and TRBJ2-7 gives the whole variable domain SQTIHQWPATLVQPVGSPLSLECTVEGTSNPNLYWYRQAAGRGLQLLFYSVGIGQISSEVPQNLSASRPQDRQFILSSKKLLLSDSGFYLCAWTSGTYEQYFGPGTRLTVT.

This chain uses TRBV2 with TRBJ2-2; D may be TRBD2 (5 bases). Trimming cost V 8 bases and J 5 bases, with 15 bases left between them. The CDR3 runs to 14 residues. The germline V gene encodes CDR1 SNHLY and CDR2 FYNNEI. The CDR3 loop reads CASALARGTGELFF. In nucleotides, the CDR3 is TGTGCCAGCGCGCTAGCAAGAGGTACCGGGGAGCTGTTTTTT.

V is TRBV28 and J is TRBJ2-7, with no clear D. The CDR3 runs to 12 residues. Germline V gene lookup returns CDR1 MDHEN and CDR2 SYDVKM. Trimming shortened V by 2 bases and J by 3 bases, and 5 bases separated the two germline ends. The CDR3 sequence: CASSLGRYEQYF. CDR3 nucleotide sequence: TGTGCCAGCAGTTTAGGCCGCTACGAGCAGTACTTC.

V gene TRBV19 combines with J gene TRBJ2-5, with a weak D call TRBD2 (7 bases). There are 17 residues in the CDR3. Trimming stripped 5 bases from V and 4 bases from J, with 23 bases between. CDR1 is LNHDA and CDR2 is SQIVND in the germline V gene (reference sequence). CDR3 DNA: TGTGCCAGTAGTGGGGTGGCCCGGGGGGCGTGGGTAGAGACCCAGTACTTC. Translating it yields CASSGVARGAWVETQYF. The full variable domain, rest sourced from reference TRBV19 and TRBJ2-5, is DGGITQSPKYLFRKEGQNVTLSCEQNLNHDAMYWYRQDPGQGLRLIYYSQIVNDFQKGDIAEGYSVSREKKESFPLTVTSAQKNPTAFYLCASSGVARGAWVETQYFGPGTRLLVL.

The chain couples TRBV19 to TRBJ2-7, with 7 bases matching TRBD2. Per germline, CDR1 LNHDA and CDR2 SQIVND (reference sequence). V trimming: 8 bases; J trimming: 0 bases; junction bases outside the gene matches: 7. The CDR3 has 14 residues. This CDR3 reads CASAPGTNSYEQYF. DNA for the CDR3: TGTGCCAGTGCCCCCGGGACTAACTCCTACGAGCAGTACTTC. The full variable domain, rest sourced from reference TRBV19 and TRBJ2-7, is DGGITQSPKYLFRKEGQNVTLSCEQNLNHDAMYWYRQDPGQGLRLIYYSQIVNDFQKGDIAEGYSVSREKKESFPLTVTSAQKNPTAFYLCASAPGTNSYEQYFGPGTRLTVT.

The rearrangement links TRBV5-1 to TRBJ2-3; 8 bases are shared with TRBD1. Germline V gene lookup returns CDR1 SGHRS and CDR2 YFSETQ. V shed 3 bases, J shed 3 bases, and the junction held 9 bases outside the gene matches. The CDR3 runs to 16 residues. This chain's CDR3 is CASSSDRGLWTDTQYF. Here the CDR3 DNA reads TGCGCCAGCAGCTCCGACAGGGGCTTATGGACAGATACGCAGTATTTT.

J is TRBJ2-1 and V is TRBV11-2; D not certain. The CDR3 consists of 13 residues. V dropped 1 base and J dropped 10 bases, with 11 bases sitting between them. Germline-derived CDR1 and CDR2 are SGHAT and FQNNGV. DNA for the CDR3: TGTGCCAGCAGCTTAGTACTCCCCGGGGAGCAGTTCTTC. Residues: CASSLVLPGEQFF.

The chain links TRBV30 to TRBJ2-3; D possibly corresponds to TRBD2 (6 bases). The germline V gene has CDR1 GTSNPN and CDR2 SVGIG (reference sequence). The CDR3 spans 16 residues. Trimming removed 2 bases at V and 0 bases at J, with 15 bases between. This CDR3 reads CAWSLGTGTSTDTQYF. CDR3 bases: TGTGCCTGGAGTCTAGGGACCGGGACTAGCACAGATACGCAGTATTTT.

This clone was counted once. The chain combines TRBV28 with TRBJ2-2; weak D call: TRBD1 (6 bases). The CDR3 contains 11 residues. Germline values: CDR1 MDHEN, CDR2 SYDVKM. Trimming removed 2 bases from V and 15 bases from J, with 10 bases in between. The CDR3 bases are TGTGCCAGCAGTTTAACCAGGGGAATGTTTTTT. Protein sequence: CASSLTRGMFF.

As to this clone: Other DNA sequences in this specimen translate into the identical CDR3. V and J are TRBV4-3 and TRBJ1-4; weak D call: TRBD1 (6 bases). CDR1 is LGHNA, CDR2 YSLEER, per germline. V lost 0 bases and J 7 bases, leaving 6 bases between the germline ends. The CDR3 runs to 13 residues. The CDR3 reads CASSQDRGEKLFF. In nucleotides, the CDR3 is TGCGCCAGCAGCCAAGACAGGGGTGAAAAACTGTTTTTT.

This chain links TRBV7-2 with TRBJ2-1, with 10 bases that match TRBD1. CDR3 length: 15 residues. CDR1 SGHTA and CDR2 FQGNSA come from the germline V gene. With V trimmed by 3 bases and J by 4 bases, 3 bases remained unmatched. CDR3 bases: TGTGCCAGCAGCTTGGGGACAGGGGTTTACAATGAGCAGTTCTTC. Translating gives CASSLGTGVYNEQFF.

This clone occurred a few times. V and J are TRBV5-1 and TRBJ2-3; 9 nucleotides line up with TRBD2. The germline V gene encodes CDR1 SGHRS and CDR2 YFSETQ. The CDR3 loop spans 15 amino acids. V shed 4 bases and J 2 bases; nucleotides not matched to a gene: 5. The CDR3 is CASSHSGGDTDTQYF. The CDR3 nucleotides read TGCGCCAGCAGCCATAGCGGGGGAGACACAGATACGCAGTATTTT.

The chain has TRBV4-3 and TRBJ2-2; 9 bases line up with TRBD2. Per germline, CDR1 LGHNA and CDR2 YSLEER. Trimming removed 4 bases from V and 5 bases from J; junction bases left unmatched: 11. The CDR3 runs to 17 residues. This CDR3 reads CASSLMIAGADTGELFF. CDR3 in DNA: TGCGCCAGCAGCCTAATGATAGCGGGGGCCGATACCGGGGAGCTGTTTTTT.